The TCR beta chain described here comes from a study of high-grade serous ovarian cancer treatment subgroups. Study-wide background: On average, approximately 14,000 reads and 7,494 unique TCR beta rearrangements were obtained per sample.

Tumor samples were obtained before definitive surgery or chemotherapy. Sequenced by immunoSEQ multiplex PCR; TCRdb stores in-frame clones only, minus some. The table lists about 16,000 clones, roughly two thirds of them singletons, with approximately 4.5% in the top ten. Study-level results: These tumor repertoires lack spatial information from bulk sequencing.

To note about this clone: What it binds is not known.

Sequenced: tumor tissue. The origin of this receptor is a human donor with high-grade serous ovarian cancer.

CDR3 DNA: TGTGCCAGCAACTTTATTCGGGACCAGCCCCAGCATTTT. The encoded protein is CASNFIRDQPQHF. The rearrangement uses TRBV7-2 and TRBJ1-5; tentatively, D is TRBD1 (5 bases). Germline V gene data show CDR1 as SGHTA and CDR2 as FQGNSA. With 7 bases removed from V and 7 bases from J, the gap between germline ends came to 14 bases. CDR3 length equals 13 residues. Filled out from reference TRBV7-2 and TRBJ1-5, the complete variable domain reads GAGVSQSPSNKVTEKGKDVELRCDPISGHTALYWYRQSLGQGLEFLIYFQGNSAPDKSGLPSDRFSAERTGGSVSTLTIQRTQQEDSAVYLCASNFIRDQPQHFGDGTRLSIL.